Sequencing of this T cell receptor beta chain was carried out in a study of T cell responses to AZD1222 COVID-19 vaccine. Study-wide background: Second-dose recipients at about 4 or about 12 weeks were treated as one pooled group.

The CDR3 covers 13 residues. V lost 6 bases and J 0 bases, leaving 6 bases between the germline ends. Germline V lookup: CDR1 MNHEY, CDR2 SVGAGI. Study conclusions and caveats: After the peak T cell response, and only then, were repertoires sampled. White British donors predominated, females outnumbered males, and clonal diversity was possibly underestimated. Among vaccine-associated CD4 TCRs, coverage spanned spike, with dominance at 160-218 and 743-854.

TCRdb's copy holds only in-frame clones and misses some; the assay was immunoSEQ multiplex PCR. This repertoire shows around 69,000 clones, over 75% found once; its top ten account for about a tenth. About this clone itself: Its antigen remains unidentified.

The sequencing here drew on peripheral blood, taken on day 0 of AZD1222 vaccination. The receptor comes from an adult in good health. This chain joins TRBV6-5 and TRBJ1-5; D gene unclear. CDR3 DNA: TGTGCCAGCAGAGAGGGTAGCAATCAGCCCCAGCATTTT. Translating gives CASREGSNQPQHF.